This T cell receptor beta chain was sequenced during a study of cytomegalovirus exposure and HLA in healthy donors. Study-level results: Many donors shared some public TCRs, even though most TCR sequences were rare.

The CDR3 sequence is 14 residues long. V lost 5 bases, J lost 5 bases, and 15 bases lay in between. CDR1 SNHLY and CDR2 FYNNEI come from the germline V gene. Concerning this clone: The antigen remains undetermined.

Although they were nominally healthy when sampled, donors likely had unrecorded immune exposures. 60 Vbeta and 13 Jbeta primers were used in PCR. This table comes from immunoSEQ multiplex PCR, and its TCRdb copy is limited to in-frame clones, with some not included. The table gives some 76,000 clones; the top ten clones make up roughly 2.6% of it. Sequencing input: PBMCs. This clonotype was sampled from a female donor in good health and CMV-seropositive. The chain carries TRBV2 and TRBJ1-1; D remains unclear. The CDR3 bases are TGTGCCAGCAGTCCGGAGCGCGCAGTTACTGAAGCTTTCTTT. Translation: CASSPERAVTEAFF.